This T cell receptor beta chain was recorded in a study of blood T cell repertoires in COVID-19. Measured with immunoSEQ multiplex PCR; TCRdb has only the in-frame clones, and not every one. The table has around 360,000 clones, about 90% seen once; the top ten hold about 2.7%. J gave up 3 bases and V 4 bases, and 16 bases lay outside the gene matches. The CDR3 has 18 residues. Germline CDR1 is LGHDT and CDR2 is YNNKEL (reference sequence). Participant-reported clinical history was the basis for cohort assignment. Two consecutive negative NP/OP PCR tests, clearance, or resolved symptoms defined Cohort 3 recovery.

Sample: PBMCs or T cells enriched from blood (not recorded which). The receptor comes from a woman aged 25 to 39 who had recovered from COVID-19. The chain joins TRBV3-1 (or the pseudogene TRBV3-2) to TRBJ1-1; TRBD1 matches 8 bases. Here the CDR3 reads CASSPARGLQRGDTEAFF. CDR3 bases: TGTGCCAGCAGCCCCGCCAGGGGGCTCCAGAGGGGGGACACTGAAGCTTTCTTT.